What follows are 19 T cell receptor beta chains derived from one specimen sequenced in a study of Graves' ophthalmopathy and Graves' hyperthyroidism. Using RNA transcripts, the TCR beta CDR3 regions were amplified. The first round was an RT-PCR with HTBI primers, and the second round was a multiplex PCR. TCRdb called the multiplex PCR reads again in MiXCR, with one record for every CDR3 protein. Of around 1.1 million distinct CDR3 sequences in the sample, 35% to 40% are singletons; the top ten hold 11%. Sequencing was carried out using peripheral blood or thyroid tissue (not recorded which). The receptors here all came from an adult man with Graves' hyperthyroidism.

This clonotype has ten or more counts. This CDR3 is CASSVGVLTEAFF. CDR3 coding DNA: TGTGCCAGCAGCGTTGGAGTCCTCACTGAAGCTTTCTTT. The chain is built from TRBV9 and TRBJ1-1; D gene uncertain. V lost 2 bases to trimming and J lost 4 bases, with 9 bases between them. CDR3 length equals 13 residues. Germline-derived CDR1 and CDR2 are SGDLS and YYNGEE.

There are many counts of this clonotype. The CDR3 spells CSASRDRHSGANVLTF. As DNA, the CDR3 is TGCAGTGCTTCCCGGGACAGACACTCTGGGGCCAACGTCCTGACTTTC. The V gene is TRBV20-1, the J gene TRBJ2-6; 7 bases line up with TRBD1. Losses at the gene ends were 5 bases for V and 0 bases for J; bases not matched to a gene: 7. CDR1 DFQATT and CDR2 SNEGSKA come from the germline V gene (reference sequence). The CDR3 length is 16 residues.

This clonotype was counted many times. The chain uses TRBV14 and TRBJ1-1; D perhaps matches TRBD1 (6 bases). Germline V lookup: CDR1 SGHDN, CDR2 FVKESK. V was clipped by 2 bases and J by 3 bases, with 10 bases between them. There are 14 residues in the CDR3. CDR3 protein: CASSQSYRDTEAFF. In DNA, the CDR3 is TGTGCCAGCAGCCAAAGCTACAGGGACACTGAAGCTTTCTTT.

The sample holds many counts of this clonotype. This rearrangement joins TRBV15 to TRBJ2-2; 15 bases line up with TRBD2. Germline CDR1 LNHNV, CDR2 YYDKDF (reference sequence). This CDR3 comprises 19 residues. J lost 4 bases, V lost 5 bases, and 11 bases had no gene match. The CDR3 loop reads CATSGRTSGRAYGTGELFF. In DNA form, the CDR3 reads TGTGCCACCAGCGGCCGGACTAGCGGGAGGGCCTACGGCACCGGGGAGCTGTTTTTT.

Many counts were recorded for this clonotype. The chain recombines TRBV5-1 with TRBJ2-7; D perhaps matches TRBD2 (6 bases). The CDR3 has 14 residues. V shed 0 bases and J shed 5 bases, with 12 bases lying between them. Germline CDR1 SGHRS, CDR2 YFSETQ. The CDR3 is CASSLGTKNHEQYF. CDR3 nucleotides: TGCGCCAGCAGCTTGGGGACTAAGAACCACGAGCAGTACTTC.

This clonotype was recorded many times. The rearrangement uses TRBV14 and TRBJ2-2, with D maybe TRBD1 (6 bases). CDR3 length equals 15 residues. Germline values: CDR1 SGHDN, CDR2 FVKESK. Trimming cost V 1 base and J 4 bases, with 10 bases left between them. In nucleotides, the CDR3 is TGTGCCAGCAGCCAAGGCATAGGGGGCACCGGGGAGCTGTTTTTT. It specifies CASSQGIGGTGELFF.

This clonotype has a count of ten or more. The CDR3 spells CASSGPRMGGYEQYF. The CDR3 DNA sequence: TGTGCCAGCAGCGGTCCGCGGATGGGTGGGTACGAGCAGTACTTC. The rearrangement joins TRBV9 to TRBJ2-7, with D unresolved. V lost 3 bases, J lost 4 bases, and 17 bases lay in between. This CDR3 has 15 residues. Germline values: CDR1 SGDLS, CDR2 YYNGEE.

The CDR3: CASSGFTGHHEQYF. CDR3 bases: TGTGCCAGCAGTGGCTTCACCGGACACCACGAGCAGTACTTC. J is TRBJ2-7 and V is TRBV6-5, with D maybe TRBD1 (5 bases). Looked up from germline, CDR1 is MNHEY and CDR2 is SVGAGI. The CDR3 covers 14 residues. Deletions cut 5 bases from V and 5 bases from J, with 16 bases between.

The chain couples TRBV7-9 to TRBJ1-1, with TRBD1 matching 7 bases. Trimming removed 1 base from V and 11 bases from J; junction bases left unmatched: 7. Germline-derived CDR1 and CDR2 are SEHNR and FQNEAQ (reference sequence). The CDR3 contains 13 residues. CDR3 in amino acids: CASSLGAGTAAFF. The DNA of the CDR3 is TGTGCCAGCAGCTTAGGAGCCGGGACAGCGGCTTTCTTT.

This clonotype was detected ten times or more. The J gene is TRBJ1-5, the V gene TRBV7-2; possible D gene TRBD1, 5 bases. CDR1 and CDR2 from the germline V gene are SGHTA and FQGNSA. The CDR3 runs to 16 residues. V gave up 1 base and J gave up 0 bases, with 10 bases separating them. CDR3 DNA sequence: TGTGCCAGCAGCTTAGGAGCGGGGCCTAGCAATCAGCCCCAGCATTTT. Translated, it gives CASSLGAGPSNQPQHF.

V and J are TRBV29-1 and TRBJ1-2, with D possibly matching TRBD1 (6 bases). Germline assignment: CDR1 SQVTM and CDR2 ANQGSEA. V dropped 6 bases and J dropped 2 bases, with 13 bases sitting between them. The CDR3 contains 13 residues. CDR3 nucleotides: TGCAGCGTCCGGGACACACTAAACTATGGCTACACCTTC. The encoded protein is CSVRDTLNYGYTF.

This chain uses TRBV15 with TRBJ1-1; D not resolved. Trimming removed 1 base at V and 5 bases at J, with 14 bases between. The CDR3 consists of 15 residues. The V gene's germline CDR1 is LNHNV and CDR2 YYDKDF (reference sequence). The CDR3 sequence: CATSRGWGFGTEAFF. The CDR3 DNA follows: TGTGCCACCAGCAGAGGATGGGGATTCGGAACTGAAGCTTTCTTT.

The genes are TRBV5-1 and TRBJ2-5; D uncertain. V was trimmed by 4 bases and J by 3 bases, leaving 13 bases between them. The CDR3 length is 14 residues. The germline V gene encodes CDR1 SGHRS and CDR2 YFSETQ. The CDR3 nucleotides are TGCGCCAGCAGCCGACTCGGAACGGAAGAGACCCAGTACTTC. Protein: CASSRLGTEETQYF. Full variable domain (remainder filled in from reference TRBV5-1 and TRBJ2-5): KAGVTQTPRYLIKTRGQQVTLSCSPISGHRSVSWYQQTPGQGLQFLFEYFSETQRNKGNFPGRFSGRQFSNSRSEMNVSTLELGDSALYLCASSRLGTEETQYFGPGTRLLVL.

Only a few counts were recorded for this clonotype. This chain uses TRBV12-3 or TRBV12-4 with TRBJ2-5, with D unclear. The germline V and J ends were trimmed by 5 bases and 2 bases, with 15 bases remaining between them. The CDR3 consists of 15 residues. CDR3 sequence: CASSKRWAAQETQYF. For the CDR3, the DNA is TGTGCCAGCAGTAAACGTTGGGCAGCTCAAGAGACCCAGTACTTC.

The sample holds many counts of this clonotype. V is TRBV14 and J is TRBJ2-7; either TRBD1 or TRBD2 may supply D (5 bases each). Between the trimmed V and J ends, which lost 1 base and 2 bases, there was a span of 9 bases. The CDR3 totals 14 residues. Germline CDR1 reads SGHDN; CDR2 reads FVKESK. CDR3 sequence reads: CASSQAGSPYEQYF. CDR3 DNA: TGTGCCAGCAGCCAAGCAGGGAGCCCCTACGAGCAGTACTTC.

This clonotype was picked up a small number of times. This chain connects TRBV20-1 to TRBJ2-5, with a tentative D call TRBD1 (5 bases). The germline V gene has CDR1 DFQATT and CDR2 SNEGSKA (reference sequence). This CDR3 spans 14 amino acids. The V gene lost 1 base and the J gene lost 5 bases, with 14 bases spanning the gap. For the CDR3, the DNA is TGCAGTGCTAGAGGAGGTCCCACAGGCGAGACCCAGTACTTC. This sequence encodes CSARGGPTGETQYF.

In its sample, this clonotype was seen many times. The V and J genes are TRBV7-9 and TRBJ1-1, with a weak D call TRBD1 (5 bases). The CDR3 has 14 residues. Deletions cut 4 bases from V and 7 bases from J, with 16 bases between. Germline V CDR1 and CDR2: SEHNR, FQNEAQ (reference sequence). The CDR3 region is CASSSEHRQSEAFF. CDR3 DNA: TGTGCCAGCAGCTCCGAACACCGACAGAGTGAAGCTTTCTTT.

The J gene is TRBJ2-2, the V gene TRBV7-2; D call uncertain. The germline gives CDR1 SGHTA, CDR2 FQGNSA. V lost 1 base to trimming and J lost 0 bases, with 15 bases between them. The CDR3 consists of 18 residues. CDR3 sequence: CASSLEGLDLANTGELFF. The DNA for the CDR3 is TGTGCCAGCAGCTTAGAGGGTTTAGATCTCGCGAACACCGGGGAGCTGTTTTTT.

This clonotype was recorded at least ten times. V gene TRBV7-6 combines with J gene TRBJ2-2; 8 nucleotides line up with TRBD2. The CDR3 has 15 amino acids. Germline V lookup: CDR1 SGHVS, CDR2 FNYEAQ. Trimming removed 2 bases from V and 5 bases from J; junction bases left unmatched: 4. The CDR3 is CASSLPGGLTGELFF. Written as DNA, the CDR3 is TGTGCCAGCAGCTTACCGGGAGGGCTGACCGGGGAGCTGTTTTTT.